The 26 T cell receptor beta chains reported below all come from one sample, sequenced in a study of blood T cell repertoires in COVID-19. Sequencing was performed with immunoSEQ multiplex PCR; in TCRdb, only in-frame clones are kept and a portion is missing. The data show roughly 150,000 clones, around 87% seen once. What was sequenced was peripheral blood. All receptors come from a woman in her thirties or forties with acute or convalescent COVID-19.

The chain combines TRBV24-1 with TRBJ2-2; TRBD2 might be the D (5 bases). The germline V and J ends were trimmed by 7 bases and 0 bases, with 14 bases remaining between them. Germline assignment: CDR1 KGHDR and CDR2 SFDVKD. This CDR3 spans 16 amino acids. Written as DNA, the CDR3 is TGTGCCACCAGCGCACTAGACGCCCCGAACACCGGGGAGCTGTTTTTT. Translated: CATSALDAPNTGELFF.

The chain employs TRBV5-4 and TRBJ2-7; TRBD2 matches at 11 bases. J lost 5 bases, V lost 4 bases, and 5 bases had no gene match. Germline V gene lookup returns CDR1 SGHNT and CDR2 YYREEE (reference sequence). There are 14 residues in the CDR3. The CDR3: CASSERLAGNEQYF. In nucleotides, the CDR3 is TGTGCCAGCAGCGAACGACTAGCGGGGAACGAGCAGTACTTC.

Here the CDR3 reads CASSLEQLGTQYF. Here the CDR3 DNA reads TGTGCCAGCAGTTTAGAACAGCTCGGGACCCAGTACTTC. This chain links TRBV27 with TRBJ2-5, with D hard to call. This CDR3 region has 13 residues. The germline gives CDR1 MNHEY, CDR2 SMNVEV (reference sequence). The V end was cut by 2 bases, the J end by 7 bases, with 11 bases between.

V and J are TRBV3-1 (or the pseudogene TRBV3-2) and TRBJ2-7, with TRBD2 matching over 10 bases. The CDR3 has 15 amino acids. With 6 bases clipped from V and 5 bases from J, the junction kept 10 bases outside the gene matches. In germline, CDR1 is LGHDT, CDR2 YNNKEL (reference sequence). The CDR3 DNA sequence: TGTGCCAGCAGTCTGCGGAGCGGGGGGGGCGACGAGCAGTACTTC. Its protein product is CASSLRSGGGDEQYF.

The V gene is TRBV6-1, the J gene TRBJ1-3, with 8 bases fitting TRBD1. Per germline, CDR1 MNHNS and CDR2 SASEGT. V was clipped by 2 bases and J by 4 bases; unmatched bases: 1. The CDR3 runs to 14 residues. The CDR3 here is CASSEWTGGNTIYF. The CDR3 DNA is TGTGCCAGCAGTGAATGGACAGGGGGAAACACCATATATTTT.

The chain combines TRBV4-2 with TRBJ1-2, with 11 bases lining up with TRBD1. The CDR3 is 16 residues long. The germline gives CDR1 LGHNA, CDR2 YNFKEQ. V gave up 3 bases and J gave up 7 bases; unmatched junction bases: 10. The CDR3 sequence is CASSHPPGQGVGGYTF. The CDR3 DNA sequence: TGTGCCAGCAGCCATCCACCGGGACAGGGGGTTGGTGGCTACACCTTC.

V gene TRBV9 combines with J gene TRBJ2-7, with 11 bases identical to TRBD1. The V and J ends lost 3 bases and 5 bases, in that order; junction bases with no gene match: 10. In germline, CDR1 is SGDLS, CDR2 YYNGEE. This CDR3 has 16 amino acids. The CDR3 protein is CASSERTGGGWDEQYF. In DNA form, the CDR3 reads TGTGCCAGCAGCGAGAGGACAGGGGGCGGTTGGGACGAGCAGTACTTC.

This rearrangement joins TRBV9 to TRBJ2-4; 7 nucleotides align to TRBD1. The CDR3 extends over 13 amino acids. After removal of 4 bases from V and 6 bases from J, the junction contained 4 bases not matched to a gene. Germline V gene lookup returns CDR1 SGDLS and CDR2 YYNGEE. The CDR3 coding sequence is TGTGCCAGCAGCAGGGACAGACGAAACATTCAGTACTTC. Amino acid sequence: CASSRDRRNIQYF.

This clone was recorded only once. The V and J genes are TRBV19 and TRBJ1-5; D call uncertain. V gave up 4 bases and J gave up 2 bases, with 15 bases separating them. The CDR3 runs to 16 residues. CDR1 and CDR2 (germline): LNHDA, SQIVND (reference sequence). The CDR3 here is CASSKEGGKRNQPQHF. The CDR3 DNA sequence: TGTGCCAGTAGTAAAGAGGGAGGGAAGCGCAATCAGCCCCAGCATTTT.

This rearrangement joins TRBV5-8 to TRBJ1-2; 9 bases are a match to TRBD1. The CDR3 length is 15 residues. Germline V CDR1 and CDR2: SGHTS, YDEGEE. Trimming cost V 4 bases and J 7 bases; bases outside gene matches: 11. The CDR3 bases are TGTGCCAGCAGCCCGTGGGACAGGGCTCGTGGTGGCTACACCTTC. It translates to CASSPWDRARGGYTF.

The chain's CDR3 is CATSDARTVNEQFF. CDR3 DNA: TGTGCCACCAGTGATGCCCGGACAGTTAATGAGCAGTTCTTC. The chain is built from TRBV24-1 and TRBJ2-1, with TRBD1 as a possible D gene (6 bases). This CDR3 comprises 14 residues. Germline values: CDR1 KGHDR, CDR2 SFDVKD. Trimming removed 3 bases from V and 7 bases from J, with 12 bases in between.

This clone was found a few times. This rearrangement joins TRBV13 to TRBJ2-7; TRBD2 aligns across 11 bases. Looked up from germline, CDR1 is PRHDT and CDR2 is FYEKMQ (reference sequence). V shed 3 bases and J 6 bases; nucleotides not matched to a gene: 7. This CDR3 is built from 15 residues. CDR3 in DNA: TGTGCCAGCAGCTTGACTAGCGGGGCCCAAGCCGAGCAGTACTTC. This encodes CASSLTSGAQAEQYF.

The CDR3 nucleotides read TGCAGCGCTAAGGGACAACTAAACACTGAAGCTTTCTTT. Translating gives CSAKGQLNTEAFF. The chain joins TRBV29-1 to TRBJ1-1; a weak D match, TRBD1 (6 bases). The CDR3 is made up of 13 amino acids. Germline V gene sequence: CDR1 SQVTM, CDR2 ANQGSEA. Deletions cut 7 bases from V and 2 bases from J, with 14 bases between.

The CDR3 is CASRPGGQYNEQFF. The CDR3 DNA is TGTGCCAGCAGGCCGGGGGGACAATACAATGAGCAGTTCTTC. The chain carries TRBV28 and TRBJ2-1; possible D gene TRBD2, 7 bases. Trimming cost V 6 bases and J 4 bases, with 13 bases left between them. The CDR3 runs to 14 residues. Germline V gives CDR1 MDHEN, CDR2 SYDVKM.

V and J are TRBV5-1 and TRBJ1-1, with D perhaps matching TRBD1 (5 bases). The germline gives CDR1 SGHRS, CDR2 YFSETQ. Trimming took off 4 bases at V and 4 bases at J, with 11 bases between the two ends. This CDR3 contains 13 residues. In DNA form, the CDR3 reads TGCGCCAGCAGCACCAGGGTGAGCACTGAAGCTTTCTTT. It specifies CASSTRVSTEAFF.

The V call is TRBV29-1, the J call TRBJ2-1; the D gene is possibly TRBD2 (6 bases). Trimming cost V 6 bases and J 0 bases, with 18 bases left between them. The CDR3 contains 16 residues. Per germline, CDR1 SQVTM and CDR2 ANQGSEA. CDR3 loop: CSVKSGTTSSYNEQFF. The CDR3 coding sequence is TGCAGCGTCAAAAGCGGAACGACTAGCTCCTACAATGAGCAGTTCTTC.

This sequence joins TRBV2 and TRBJ2-3; the match to TRBD2 covers 9 bases. The CDR3 sequence is 16 residues long. V was clipped by 0 bases and J by 0 bases; unmatched bases: 1. Germline-derived CDR1 and CDR2 are SNHLY and FYNNEI. CDR3 sequence reads: CASSEAGLASTDTQYF. The CDR3 coding sequence is TGTGCCAGCAGTGAAGCGGGACTAGCTAGCACAGATACGCAGTATTTT.

This clone qualifies as large. This chain joins TRBV24-1 and TRBJ2-1, with D tentatively TRBD1 (6 bases). The germline V gene encodes CDR1 KGHDR and CDR2 SFDVKD. Trimming left V 10 bases short and J 6 bases short, with 15 bases between. This CDR3 has 13 amino acids. CDR3 residues: CATEPLDSNEQFF. Written as DNA, the CDR3 is TGTGCCACGGAACCCTTGGACAGCAATGAGCAGTTCTTC.

In this sample, this clone turned up once. The V gene is TRBV2, the J gene TRBJ1-2, with 8 bases that match TRBD1. Germline V lookup: CDR1 SNHLY, CDR2 FYNNEI. With V trimmed by 7 bases and J by 7 bases, 11 bases remained unmatched. The CDR3 totals 14 residues. CDR3 DNA: TGTGCCAGCACCCCACTCGACAGGGGCGGTGGCTACACCTTC. This sequence encodes CASTPLDRGGGYTF.

The rearrangement links TRBV27 to TRBJ1-1; weak D call: TRBD1 (6 bases). The CDR3 contains 17 residues. V lost 5 bases, J lost 3 bases, and 22 bases lay in between. Germline CDR1 and CDR2: MNHEY and SMNVEV (reference sequence). This chain's CDR3 is CASSTNNRAFMYTEAFF. Written as DNA, the CDR3 is TGTGCCAGCAGTACAAATAACAGGGCCTTTATGTACACTGAAGCTTTCTTT.

The chain carries TRBV27 and TRBJ2-1, with a weak D call TRBD1 (6 bases). The germline V gene encodes CDR1 MNHEY and CDR2 SMNVEV (reference sequence). CDR3 length: 17 amino acids. Trimming took off 2 bases at V and 2 bases at J, with 16 bases between the two ends. For the CDR3, the DNA is TGTGCCAGCAGTTTACCCCGTACAGGGAGTACCTACAATGAGCAGTTCTTC. This translates into CASSLPRTGSTYNEQFF.

CDR3 sequence: CAIRGNLSTDTQYF. As DNA, the CDR3 is TGTGCCATCAGGGGCAACCTTTCCACAGATACGCAGTATTTT. V is TRBV10-3 and J is TRBJ2-3; unclear D gene. The CDR3 sequence is 14 residues long. Germline CDR1 ENHRY, CDR2 SYGVKD. V shed 6 bases and J shed 2 bases, with 12 bases lying between them.

The rearrangement links TRBV29-1 to TRBJ2-1, with D possibly being TRBD1 (6 bases). In germline, CDR1 is SQVTM, CDR2 ANQGSEA. V lost 4 bases, J lost 9 bases, and 10 bases lay in between. This CDR3 is built from 11 residues. CDR3 loop: CSVGPGVEQFF. The CDR3 bases are TGCAGCGTTGGTCCAGGGGTTGAGCAGTTCTTC.

The chain has TRBV12-3 or TRBV12-4 and TRBJ2-1; perhaps TRBD2 as D (6 bases). The CDR3 loop spans 13 amino acids. Trimming left V 2 bases short and J 7 bases short, with 9 bases between. The CDR3 coding sequence is TGTGCCAGCAGTTTACAGAGCGGGAATGAGCAGTTCTTC. Translated: CASSLQSGNEQFF.

In this sample, this clone turned up once. The chain links TRBV5-1 to TRBJ2-1, with 11 bases identical to TRBD2. The V gene's germline CDR1 is SGHRS and CDR2 YFSETQ. V shed 1 base, J shed 8 bases, and the junction held 8 bases outside the gene matches. The CDR3 has 16 amino acids. The CDR3 DNA follows: TGCGCCAGCAGCTTGTCTAGCGGGGGGACCCCCCATGAGCAGTTCTTC. Translation gives CASSLSSGGTPHEQFF.

The rearrangement links TRBV3-1 (or the pseudogene TRBV3-2) to TRBJ2-7, with 12 bases fitting TRBD2. Germline V gene lookup returns CDR1 LGHDT and CDR2 YNNKEL (reference sequence). The length of the CDR3 is 17 residues. Trimming at V came to 4 bases and at J to 3 bases, leaving 10 bases not matched to a gene. This chain's CDR3 is CASSPGTSGLDLYEQYF. In nucleotides, the CDR3 is TGTGCCAGCAGCCCAGGGACTAGCGGGCTGGACCTCTACGAGCAGTACTTC.